The sequence of this TCR beta chain was determined in a study of CD8 T cells in Susac syndrome. Whole-study context: Within the group of sequenced Susac syndrome patients, roughly six had active disease and 8 or 9 were in remission.

TCR beta sequences were obtained from blood CD8+ and CD4+ T cells. TEMRA cells were enriched by FACS, while CD8+ and CD4+ T cells were obtained through a negative isolation that was performed magnetically. RNA totalling about 0.5 to 1 ug underwent reverse transcription with random hexamers. Coverage of TCR beta CDR3 amplification by immunoSEQ multiplex PCR extended to 54 Vbeta and 13 Jbeta. TCRdb itself ran the immunoSEQ multiplex PCR reads through MiXCR, one entry per CDR3 protein. The sample shows tens of thousands of distinct CDR3 sequences, roughly 93% of them seen only once. This clonotype has only a few counts. The CDR3 has 16 amino acids. Trimming shortened V by 2 bases and J by 1 base, and 12 bases separated the two germline ends.

The receptor's source is a human donor with Susac syndrome. Source material: CD4+ T cells from PBMCs. The V call is TRBV23-1, the J call TRBJ2-4, with D hard to call. TRBV23-1 belongs to the ORF category, with a function that is uncertain. CDR3: CASSQEGSKAKNIQYF. The CDR3 bases are TGCGCCAGCAGTCAAGAAGGGTCCAAGGCCAAAAACATTCAGTACTTC.